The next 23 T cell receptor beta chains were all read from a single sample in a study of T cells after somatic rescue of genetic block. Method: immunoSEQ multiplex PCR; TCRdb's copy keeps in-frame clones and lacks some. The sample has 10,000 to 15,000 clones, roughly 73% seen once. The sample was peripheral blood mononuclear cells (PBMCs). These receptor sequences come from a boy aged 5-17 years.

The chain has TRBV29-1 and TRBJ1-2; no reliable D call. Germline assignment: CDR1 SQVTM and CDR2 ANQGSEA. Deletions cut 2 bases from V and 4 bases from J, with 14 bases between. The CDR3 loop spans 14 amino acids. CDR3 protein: CSVEPLDGLYGYTF. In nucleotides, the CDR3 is TGCAGCGTTGAACCTTTGGACGGACTCTATGGCTACACCTTC. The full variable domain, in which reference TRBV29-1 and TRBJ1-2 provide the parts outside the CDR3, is SAVISQKPSRDICQRGTSLTIQCQVDSQVTMMFWYRQQPGQSLTLIATANQGSEATYESGFVIDKFPISRPNLTFSTLTVSNMSPEDSSIYLCSVEPLDGLYGYTFGSGTRLTVV.

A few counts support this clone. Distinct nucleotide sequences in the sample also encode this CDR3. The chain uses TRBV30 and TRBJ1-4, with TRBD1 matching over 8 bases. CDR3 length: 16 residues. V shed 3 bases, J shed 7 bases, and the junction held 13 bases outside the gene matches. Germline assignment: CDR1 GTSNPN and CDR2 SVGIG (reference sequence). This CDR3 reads CAWSLGFTGGFEKLFF. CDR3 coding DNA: TGTGCCTGGAGCCTAGGGTTCACAGGGGGTTTTGAAAAACTGTTTTTT.

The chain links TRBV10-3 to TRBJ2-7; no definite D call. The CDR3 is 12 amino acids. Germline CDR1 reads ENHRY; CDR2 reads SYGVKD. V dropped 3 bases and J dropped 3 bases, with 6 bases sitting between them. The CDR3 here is CAISEGYYEQYF. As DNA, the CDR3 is TGTGCCATCAGTGAAGGGTACTACGAGCAGTACTTC.

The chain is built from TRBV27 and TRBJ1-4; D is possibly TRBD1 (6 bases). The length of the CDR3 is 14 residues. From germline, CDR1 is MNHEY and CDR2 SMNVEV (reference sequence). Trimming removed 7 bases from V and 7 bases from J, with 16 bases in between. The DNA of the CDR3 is TGTGCCAGCACCCGAGGGGGAAGCGGTGAAAAACTGTTTTTT. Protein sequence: CASTRGGSGEKLFF.

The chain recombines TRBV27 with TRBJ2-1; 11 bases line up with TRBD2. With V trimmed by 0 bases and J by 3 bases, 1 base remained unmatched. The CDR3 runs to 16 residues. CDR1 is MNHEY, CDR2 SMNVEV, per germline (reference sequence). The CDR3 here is CASSLSTSGNYNEQFF. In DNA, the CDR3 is TGTGCCAGCAGTTTATCGACTAGCGGGAACTACAATGAGCAGTTCTTC.

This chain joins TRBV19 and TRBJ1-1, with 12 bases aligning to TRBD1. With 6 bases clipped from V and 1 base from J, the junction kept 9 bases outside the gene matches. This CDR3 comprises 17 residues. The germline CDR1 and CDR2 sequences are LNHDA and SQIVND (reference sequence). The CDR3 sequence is CASSPPPGQGANTEAFF. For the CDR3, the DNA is TGTGCCAGTAGCCCTCCCCCGGGACAGGGGGCGAACACTGAAGCTTTCTTT.

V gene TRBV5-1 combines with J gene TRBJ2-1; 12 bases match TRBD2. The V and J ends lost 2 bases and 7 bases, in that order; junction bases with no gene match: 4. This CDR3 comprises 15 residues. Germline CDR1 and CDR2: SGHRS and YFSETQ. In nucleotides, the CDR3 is TGCGCCAGCAGCTTTGGACTAGCGGGACGGAATGAGCAGTTCTTC. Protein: CASSFGLAGRNEQFF.

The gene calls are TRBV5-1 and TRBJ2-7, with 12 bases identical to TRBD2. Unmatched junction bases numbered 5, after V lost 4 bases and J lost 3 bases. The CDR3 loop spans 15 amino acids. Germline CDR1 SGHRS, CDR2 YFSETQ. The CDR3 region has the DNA TGCGCCAGCAGCCCGCTAGCGGGAGGGTTCTACGAGCAGTACTTC. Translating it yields CASSPLAGGFYEQYF.

CDR3 coding DNA: TGTGCCAGCAGCGCAACAGGGGAAGAGACCCAGTACTTC. The encoded protein is CASSATGEETQYF. This rearrangement joins TRBV9 to TRBJ2-5; 7 nucleotides line up with TRBD1. The CDR3 sequence is 13 residues long. Losses at the gene ends were 3 bases for V and 3 bases for J; bases not matched to a gene: 2. Germline V CDR1 and CDR2: SGDLS, YYNGEE.

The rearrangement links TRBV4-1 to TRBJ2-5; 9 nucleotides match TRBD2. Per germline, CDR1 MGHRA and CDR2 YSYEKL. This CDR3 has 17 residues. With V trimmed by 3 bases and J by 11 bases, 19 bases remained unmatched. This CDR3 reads CASSQPIAGATYDEQYF. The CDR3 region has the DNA TGCGCCAGCAGCCAGCCCATAGCGGGAGCTACCTACGATGAGCAGTACTTC.

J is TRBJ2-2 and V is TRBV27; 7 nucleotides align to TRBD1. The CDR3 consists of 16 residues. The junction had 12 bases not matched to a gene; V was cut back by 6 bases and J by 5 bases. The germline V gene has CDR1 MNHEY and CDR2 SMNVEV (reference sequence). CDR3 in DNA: TGTGCCAGCAGCGACAGGGCCCTACCTATTACCGGGGAGCTGTTTTTT. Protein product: CASSDRALPITGELFF.

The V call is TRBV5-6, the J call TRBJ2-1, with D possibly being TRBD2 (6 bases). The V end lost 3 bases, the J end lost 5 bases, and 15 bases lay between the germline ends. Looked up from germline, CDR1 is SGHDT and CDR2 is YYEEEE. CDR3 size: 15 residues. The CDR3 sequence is CASSWPPSADNEQFF. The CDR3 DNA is TGTGCCAGCAGCTGGCCCCCTAGCGCGGACAATGAGCAGTTCTTC. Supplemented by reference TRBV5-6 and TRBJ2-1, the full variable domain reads DAGVTQSPTHLIKTRGQQVTLRCSPKSGHDTVSWYQQALGQGPQFIFQYYEEEERQRGNFPDRFSGHQFPNYSSELNVNALLLGDSALYLCASSWPPSADNEQFFGPGTRLTVL.

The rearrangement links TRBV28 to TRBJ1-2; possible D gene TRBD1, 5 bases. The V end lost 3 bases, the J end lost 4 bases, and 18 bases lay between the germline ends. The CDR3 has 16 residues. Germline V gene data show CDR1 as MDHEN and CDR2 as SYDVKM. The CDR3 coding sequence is TGTGCCAGCAGTTTCTCAAGGGGCAGGGCATCCTATGGCTACACCTTC. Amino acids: CASSFSRGRASYGYTF.

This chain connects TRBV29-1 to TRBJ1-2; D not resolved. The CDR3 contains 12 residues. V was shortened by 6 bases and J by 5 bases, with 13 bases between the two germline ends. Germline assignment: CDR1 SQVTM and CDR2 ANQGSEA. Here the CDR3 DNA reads TGCAGCGTAGGACTAGGGAGTTATGGCTACACCTTC. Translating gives CSVGLGSYGYTF.

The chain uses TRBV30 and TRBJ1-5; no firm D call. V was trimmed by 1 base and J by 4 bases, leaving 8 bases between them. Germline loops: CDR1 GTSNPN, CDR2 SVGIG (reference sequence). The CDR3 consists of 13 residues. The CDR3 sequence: CAWSGAGNQPQHF. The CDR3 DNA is TGTGCCTGGAGTGGGGCCGGGAATCAGCCCCAGCATTTT.

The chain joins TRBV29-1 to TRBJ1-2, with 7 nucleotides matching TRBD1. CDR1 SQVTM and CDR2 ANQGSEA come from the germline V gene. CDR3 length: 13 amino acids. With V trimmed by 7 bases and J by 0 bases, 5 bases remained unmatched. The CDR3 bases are TGCAGCGCCGGACAGGCCTCTAACTATGGCTACACCTTC. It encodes CSAGQASNYGYTF.

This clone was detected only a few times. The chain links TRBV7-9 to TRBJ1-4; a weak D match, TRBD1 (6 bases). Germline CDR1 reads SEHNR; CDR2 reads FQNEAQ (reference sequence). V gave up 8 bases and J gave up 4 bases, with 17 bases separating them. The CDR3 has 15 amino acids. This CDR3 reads CASRRQGLNNEKLFF. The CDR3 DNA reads TGTGCCAGCCGGAGGCAGGGGCTAAATAATGAAAAACTGTTTTTT.

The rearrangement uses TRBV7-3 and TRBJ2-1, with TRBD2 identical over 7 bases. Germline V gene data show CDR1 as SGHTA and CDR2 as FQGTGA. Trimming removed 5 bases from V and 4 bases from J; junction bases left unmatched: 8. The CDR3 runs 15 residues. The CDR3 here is CASSNTSDLYNEQFF. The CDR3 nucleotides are TGTGCCAGCAGCAATACTAGCGATCTTTACAATGAGCAGTTCTTC.

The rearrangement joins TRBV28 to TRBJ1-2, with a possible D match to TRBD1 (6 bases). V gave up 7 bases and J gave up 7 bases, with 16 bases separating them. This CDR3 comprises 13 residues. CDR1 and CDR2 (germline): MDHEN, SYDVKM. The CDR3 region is CASTRTGLGGYTF. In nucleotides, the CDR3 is TGTGCCAGCACCCGCACAGGGCTCGGTGGCTACACCTTC.

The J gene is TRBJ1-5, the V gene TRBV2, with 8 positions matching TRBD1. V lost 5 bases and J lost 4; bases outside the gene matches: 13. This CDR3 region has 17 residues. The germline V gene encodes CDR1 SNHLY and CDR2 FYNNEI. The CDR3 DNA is TGTGCCAGCAGTTACCCCTATACTAGACAGGGGAATCAGCCCCAGCATTTT. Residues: CASSYPYTRQGNQPQHF. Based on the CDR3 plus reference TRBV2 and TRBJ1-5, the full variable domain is EPEVTQTPSHQVTQMGQEVILRCVPISNHLYFYWYRQILGQKVEFLVSFYNNEISEKSEIFDDQFSVERPDGSNFTLKIRSTKLEDSAMYFCASSYPYTRQGNQPQHFGDGTRLSIL.

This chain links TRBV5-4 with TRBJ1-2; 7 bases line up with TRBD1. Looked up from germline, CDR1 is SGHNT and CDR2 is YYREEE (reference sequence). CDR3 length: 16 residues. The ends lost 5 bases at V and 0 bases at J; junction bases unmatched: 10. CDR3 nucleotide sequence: TGTGCCAGCAGTTTCCTCTGGGACAGCCCTAACTATGGCTACACCTTC. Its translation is CASSFLWDSPNYGYTF.

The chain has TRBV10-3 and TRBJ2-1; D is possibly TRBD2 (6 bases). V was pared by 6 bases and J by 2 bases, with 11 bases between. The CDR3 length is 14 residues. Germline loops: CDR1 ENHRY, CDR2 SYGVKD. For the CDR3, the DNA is TGTGCCATCAGGGAGGGAGGCACCTACAATGAGCAGTTCTTC. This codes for CAIREGGTYNEQFF.

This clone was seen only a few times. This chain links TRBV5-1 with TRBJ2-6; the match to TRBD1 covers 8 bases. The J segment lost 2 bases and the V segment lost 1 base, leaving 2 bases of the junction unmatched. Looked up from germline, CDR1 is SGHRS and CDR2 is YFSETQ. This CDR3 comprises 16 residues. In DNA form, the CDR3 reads TGCGCCAGCAGCTTGCAGGGGGCGGCTGGGGCCAACGTCCTGACTTTC. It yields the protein CASSLQGAAGANVLTF.